This T cell receptor beta chain comes out of a study of T-cell reconstitution after alpha-beta-depleted transplantation in children. The CDR3 extends over 14 amino acids. Unmatched junction bases numbered 4, after V lost 3 bases and J lost 3 bases. Germline CDR1 SGHRS, CDR2 YFSETQ. This clonotype showed up many times. Unique molecular identifiers were used to barcode this TCRbeta library. TCRdb re-analysed the PCR reads in MiXCR, keeping a single row per CDR3 protein. The sample has about 610,000 distinct CDR3 sequences; roughly a tenth are singletons. The source is a human donor who donated a stem cell graft to a child with acute myeloid leukemia. The specimen was PBMCs from the stem cell graft donor, collected from the stem cell graft. This chain connects TRBV5-1 to TRBJ2-7, with 9 positions matching TRBD1. The CDR3 loop is CASSSGQGYYEQYF. The CDR3 nucleotides are TGCGCCAGCAGCTCGGGACAGGGATACTACGAGCAGTACTTC.